A single sample is the source of the 22 T cell receptor beta chains below, sequenced in a study of blood T cell repertoires in COVID-19. TCRdb's copy holds only in-frame clones and misses some; the assay was immunoSEQ multiplex PCR. This sample has 250,000 to 350,000 clones, with about nine tenths found just once. What was sequenced was peripheral blood. These receptors came from a young woman with active or convalescent COVID-19.

Here the CDR3 DNA reads TGTGCCTGGAGTTCCCTTCTTCAGGGCTCTGGGGCCAACGTCCTGACTTTC. Protein: CAWSSLLQGSGANVLTF. The V call is TRBV30, the J call TRBJ2-6, with D possibly TRBD1 on 5 matching bases. In germline, CDR1 is GTSNPN, CDR2 SVGIG (reference sequence). Between the trimmed V and J ends, which lost 2 bases and 0 bases, there was a span of 14 bases. CDR3 size: 17 residues.

This sequence joins TRBV7-9 and TRBJ1-2; D uncertain. V lost 2 bases and J 7 bases, leaving 17 bases between the germline ends. There are 15 residues in the CDR3. Germline assignment: CDR1 SEHNR and CDR2 FQNEAQ (reference sequence). The CDR3 region has the DNA TGTGCCAGCAGCTTATCCCTGGGTTCGCAGGTTGGCTACACCTTC. It encodes CASSLSLGSQVGYTF.

This clone was counted only a few times. In DNA, the CDR3 is TGTGCCAGCAGCCCGACCTTTTTTGGCCCGGTAAGGGAGGGAACTGAAGCTTTCTTT. Encoded protein: CASSPTFFGPVREGTEAFF. This chain uses TRBV14 with TRBJ1-1; D is ambiguous. V lost 4 bases and J 5 bases, leaving 29 bases between the germline ends. Looked up from germline, CDR1 is SGHDN and CDR2 is FVKESK. The CDR3 consists of 19 residues.

This chain joins TRBV7-9 and TRBJ1-5; D call uncertain. Trimming cost V 3 bases and J 6 bases, with 15 bases left between them. The CDR3 is 15 amino acids. In germline, CDR1 is SEHNR, CDR2 FQNEAQ (reference sequence). The CDR3 region has the DNA TGTGCCAGCAGCTTTTCTACCCAGGAGGGTCAGCCCCAGCATTTT. The encoded protein is CASSFSTQEGQPQHF.

Of note for this clone: The same CDR3 arises from other DNA sequences in this sample as well. The gene calls are TRBV5-4 and TRBJ1-2; weak D call: TRBD1 (6 bases). Germline V CDR1 and CDR2: SGHNT, YYREEE (reference sequence). The CDR3 has 14 amino acids. V was cut by 0 bases and J by 4 bases, with 10 bases left in between. The CDR3 DNA sequence: TGTGCCAGCAGCTTGGGTCAGGGGAGCTATGGCTACACCTTC. It encodes CASSLGQGSYGYTF.

The J gene is TRBJ2-7, the V gene TRBV2, with D possibly being TRBD1 (6 bases). The CDR3 spans 14 residues. Germline values: CDR1 SNHLY, CDR2 FYNNEI. V dropped 7 bases and J dropped 0 bases, with 13 bases sitting between them. CDR3 in amino acids: CASTGERSSYEQYF. The DNA of the CDR3 is TGTGCCAGCACAGGGGAGAGGAGCTCCTACGAGCAGTACTTC.

This chain connects TRBV28 to TRBJ2-5, with a weak D call TRBD1 (5 bases). The CDR3 sequence is 16 residues long. Trimming cost V 6 bases and J 0 bases, with 17 bases left between them. Germline CDR1 reads MDHEN; CDR2 reads SYDVKM. The CDR3 protein is CASSQPQQGHQETQYF. The CDR3 DNA reads TGTGCCAGCAGCCAGCCCCAGCAGGGCCACCAAGAGACCCAGTACTTC.

The chain employs TRBV5-4 and TRBJ1-2; 9 bases are shared with TRBD1. Trimming at V came to 4 bases and at J to 2 bases, leaving 6 bases not matched to a gene. The germline V gene encodes CDR1 SGHNT and CDR2 YYREEE (reference sequence). There are 15 residues in the CDR3. The CDR3: CASSNDRGGNYGYTF. In DNA, the CDR3 is TGTGCCAGCAGCAACGACAGGGGGGGAAACTATGGCTACACCTTC.

This clone was observed a single time. The V gene is TRBV29-1, the J gene TRBJ2-2; D gene unclear. Deletions cut 3 bases from V and 1 base from J, with 6 bases between. This CDR3 comprises 13 residues. Germline values: CDR1 SQVTM, CDR2 ANQGSEA. CDR3 in DNA: TGCAGCGTTGACCCAGGGAACACCGGGGAGCTGTTTTTT. Translated, it gives CSVDPGNTGELFF.

The CDR3 nucleotides read TGCGCCAGCAGCCAAGACGTAGGGGCAATGGGGATCTACGAGCAGTACTTC. Translating gives CASSQDVGAMGIYEQYF. The rearrangement links TRBV4-3 to TRBJ2-7, with D possibly matching TRBD1 (5 bases). The CDR3 runs 17 residues. Trimming took off 0 bases at V and 3 bases at J, with 18 bases between the two ends. Per germline, CDR1 LGHNA and CDR2 YSLEER.

This chain connects TRBV30 to TRBJ1-2; maybe TRBD1 (5 bases). This CDR3 region has 13 residues. The V gene lost 4 bases and the J gene lost 1 base, with 10 bases spanning the gap. CDR1 GTSNPN and CDR2 SVGIG come from the germline V gene (reference sequence). CDR3 in amino acids: CAWIGANNYGYTF. Written as DNA, the CDR3 is TGTGCCTGGATAGGGGCCAATAACTATGGCTACACCTTC.

This clone was counted between two and nine times. V usage is TRBV4-3 and J usage is TRBJ2-7; TRBD2 matches at 7 bases. V trimming: 1 base; J trimming: 6 bases; junction bases outside the gene matches: 6. CDR3 length: 14 amino acids. Germline lookup yields CDR1 LGHNA and CDR2 YSLEER. The chain's CDR3 is CASSQGRGWVEQYF. In DNA form, the CDR3 reads TGCGCCAGCAGCCAAGGGCGGGGGTGGGTCGAGCAGTACTTC.

DNA for the CDR3: TGTGCCAGCAGCGCCGGCCCAGGGGCCTACGAGCAGTACTTC. This sequence encodes CASSAGPGAYEQYF. The genes are TRBV9 and TRBJ2-7; weak D call: TRBD1 (6 bases). CDR1 and CDR2 (germline): SGDLS, YYNGEE. Trimming pared 3 bases from V and 2 bases from J, leaving 12 bases between. This CDR3 spans 14 amino acids.

V gene TRBV10-3 combines with J gene TRBJ1-2, with a tentative D call TRBD1 (6 bases). The CDR3 consists of 15 residues. V lost 4 bases and J 8 bases, leaving 20 bases between the germline ends. The germline V gene has CDR1 ENHRY and CDR2 SYGVKD. CDR3 sequence (DNA): TGTGCCATCAGTGCCGGGGGAGGGGGAGTTTTAGGCTACACCTTC. Encoded protein: CAISAGGGGVLGYTF.

The chain combines TRBV4-3 with TRBJ2-7; 10 bases match TRBD1. This CDR3 region has 16 residues. V gave up 2 bases and J gave up 4 bases; unmatched junction bases: 8. Germline loops: CDR1 LGHNA, CDR2 YSLEER. CDR3: CASSQHRDRGSYEQYF. The CDR3 bases are TGCGCCAGCAGCCAACACCGGGACAGGGGCTCTTACGAGCAGTACTTC.

This chain links TRBV7-2 with TRBJ2-7, with 9 bases lining up with TRBD2. The trim removed 5 bases at V and 0 bases at J, leaving 5 bases unmatched. CDR3 size: 15 residues. Per the germline V gene, CDR1 is SGHTA and CDR2 is FQGNSA. The chain's CDR3 is CASSGFSGGSYEQYF. CDR3 nucleotide sequence: TGTGCCAGCAGCGGCTTTAGCGGGGGCTCCTACGAGCAGTACTTC. Looking up the rest from reference TRBV7-2 and TRBJ2-7 gives the full variable domain: GAGVSQSPSNKVTEKGKDVELRCDPISGHTALYWYRQSLGQGLEFLIYFQGNSAPDKSGLPSDRFSAERTGGSVSTLTIQRTQQEDSAVYLCASSGFSGGSYEQYFGPGTRLTVT.

The V call is TRBV30, the J call TRBJ2-5; 12 positions match TRBD2. This CDR3 region has 20 residues. Germline CDR1 is GTSNPN and CDR2 is SVGIG (reference sequence). The trim removed 3 bases at V and 1 base at J, leaving 18 bases unmatched. This CDR3 reads CAWSTGTSGRIMTGQETQYF. The DNA of the CDR3 is TGTGCCTGGAGCACCGGGACTAGCGGGCGAATCATGACGGGCCAAGAGACCCAGTACTTC.

J is TRBJ1-1 and V is TRBV6-4, with D unclear. Germline-derived CDR1 and CDR2 are MRHNA and SNTAGT. V was cut by 0 bases and J by 7 bases, with 9 bases left in between. CDR3 length equals 13 residues. The CDR3 reads CASSDSLEGEAFF. As DNA, the CDR3 is TGTGCCAGCAGTGACTCCTTAGAGGGTGAAGCTTTCTTT.

To note about this clone: One junction end disagrees with the germline gene, perhaps due to a read error. At the DNA level, this CDR3 is encoded by other sequences in the same sample as well. The CDR3 DNA reads as TGCGCCAGCAGCTTGGTGGGACAGCGAAACACTGAAGCCTTCTTT. It translates to CASSLVGQRNTEAFF. V gene TRBV5-1 combines with J gene TRBJ1-1; 7 bases fit TRBD1. The length of the CDR3 is 15 residues. Germline V gives CDR1 SGHRS, CDR2 YFSETQ.

This chain joins TRBV2 and TRBJ2-7; weak D call: TRBD2 (6 bases). Germline CDR1 is SNHLY and CDR2 is FYNNEI. The V gene lost 5 bases and the J gene lost 10 bases, with 12 bases spanning the gap. CDR3 length equals 11 residues. CDR3 sequence reads: CASSLGGPQYF. The CDR3 nucleotides are TGTGCCAGCAGTTTAGGAGGGCCCCAGTACTTC.

This clone was seen a handful of times. This rearrangement joins TRBV6-1 to TRBJ2-1, with TRBD2 identical over 14 bases. The V gene's germline CDR1 is MNHNS and CDR2 SASEGT. Losses at the gene ends were 1 base for V and 8 bases for J; bases not matched to a gene: 7. The CDR3 sequence is 17 residues long. This CDR3 reads CASSEGLAGGPLDEQFF. The CDR3 region has the DNA TGTGCCAGCAGTGAAGGACTAGCGGGGGGGCCTTTGGATGAGCAGTTCTTC.

This rearrangement joins TRBV5-8 to TRBJ2-5; TRBD1 aligns across 8 bases. The germline gives CDR1 SGHTS, CDR2 YDEGEE. CDR3 size: 16 residues. V lost 4 bases and J lost 2; bases outside the gene matches: 10. The CDR3 DNA is TGTGCCAGCAGCCTGGGACAGGCTTCGAGACAAGAGACCCAGTACTTC. It is translated as CASSLGQASRQETQYF. Combining the CDR3 with reference TRBV5-8 and TRBJ2-5 gives the whole variable domain EAGVTQSPTHLIKTRGQQATLRCSPISGHTSVYWYQQALGLGLQFLLWYDEGEERNRGNFPPRFSGRQFPNYSSELNVNALELEDSALYLCASSLGQASRQETQYFGPGTRLLVL.